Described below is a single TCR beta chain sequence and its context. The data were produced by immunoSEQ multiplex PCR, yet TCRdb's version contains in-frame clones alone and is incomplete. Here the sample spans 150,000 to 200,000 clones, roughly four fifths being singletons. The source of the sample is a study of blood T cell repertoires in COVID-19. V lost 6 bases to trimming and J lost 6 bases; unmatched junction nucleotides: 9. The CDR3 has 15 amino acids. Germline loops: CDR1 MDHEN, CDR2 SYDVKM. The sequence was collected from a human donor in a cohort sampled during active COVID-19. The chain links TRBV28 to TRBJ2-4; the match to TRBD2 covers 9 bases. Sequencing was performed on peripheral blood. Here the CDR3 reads CASRFSGSGLNIQYF. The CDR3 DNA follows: TGTGCCAGCAGGTTTAGCGGGAGCGGGCTAAACATTCAGTACTTC.